This is a list of T cell receptor beta chains from one sample in a study of CD8 T cells in Susac syndrome. TCRdb analysed the immunoSEQ multiplex PCR reads with MiXCR anew, one entry per CDR3 protein. The sample has 150,000 or so distinct CDR3 sequences; 85% to 95% are singletons. The sequenced material came from CD4+ T cells from PBMCs. Receptors originate from a human donor in good health. Both conserved end residues are part of each CDR3. The D gene is left open where the match is weak. Where a row states a size, it is once, few, many or the class of an expanded clone; other rows omit it.

V gene	D gene	clone size	J gene	CDR3 DNA	CDR3 protein
TRBV7-8	.	.	TRBJ1-5	TGTGCCAGCAGCTTACCAGGGACCTACAATCAGCCCCAGCATTTT	CASSLPGTYNQPQHF
TRBV3-1	.	.	TRBJ2-4	TGTGCCAGCAGCCAAGATAGGGGGGGGGCCTTTGGAAACATTCAGTACTTC	CASSQDRGGAFGNIQYF
TRBV10-1	TRBD1	.	TRBJ2-1	TGCGCCAGCAGTGAGAGGACAGGGAGCTCCTACAATGAGCAGTTCTTC	CASSERTGSSYNEQFF
TRBV30	.	once	TRBJ1-2	TGTGCCTGGACCCACGAGGGGGGGACGTTTAGCTACACCTTC	CAWTHEGGTFSYTF
TRBV7-9	TRBD1	few	TRBJ1-3	TGTGCCAGCAGTTGGACAGGGTTGAGAGGAAACACCATATATTTT	CASSWTGLRGNTIYF
TRBV20-1	.	.	TRBJ2-6	TGCAGTGCTAGAGATCGAGTAGCTGGGGCCAACGTCCTGACTTTC	CSARDRVAGANVLTF
TRBV12-3/TRBV12-4	.	.	TRBJ1-2	TGTGCCAGCAGTTTCGGGAAATTCTATGGCTACACCTTC	CASSFGKFYGYTF
TRBV5-8	.	.	TRBJ2-5	TGTGCCAGCAGCTTGGTAGTCGGTGGGGCGCGGCAAGAGACCCAGTACTTC	CASSLVVGGARQETQYF
TRBV12-3/TRBV12-4	.	.	TRBJ1-6	TGTGCCAGCAGTTTATCCAGGCCCGGCAATTCACCCCTCCACTTT	CASSLSRPGNSPLHF
TRBV20-1	.	.	TRBJ1-3	TGCAGTGCTCGTGGGTTCGCGAACACCATATATTTT	CSARGFANTIYF
TRBV20-1	.	.	TRBJ2-5	TGCAGTGCTACCTCCCGGGGGAATACGGAGACCCAGTACTTC	CSATSRGNTETQYF
TRBV29-1	TRBD2	once	TRBJ2-3	TGCAGCGTTGGCTCCACTAGCGGGGGGACAGATACGCAGTATTTT	CSVGSTSGGTDTQYF
TRBV27	.	.	TRBJ2-7	TGTGCCAGCAGTTTAAGGCCTGGGTCCTACGAGCAGTACTTC	CASSLRPGSYEQYF
TRBV2	.	.	TRBJ2-7	TGTGCCAGCAGTGAATACTGGGAGCAGTACTTC	CASSEYWEQYF
TRBV7-2	.	.	TRBJ1-2	TGTGCCAGCAGCTTACTTCCCCAGCCCTATGGCTACACCTTC	CASSLLPQPYGYTF
TRBV20-1	TRBD2	.	TRBJ2-3	TGCAGTGCTGCCCCCGGGGGGGCCAGCACAGATACGCAGTATTTT	CSAAPGGASTDTQYF
TRBV20-1	.	.	TRBJ2-2	TGCAGTGCTAGAGCTACGACAGGCCGACCGAACACCGGGGAGCTGTTTTTT	CSARATTGRPNTGELFF
TRBV2	.	.	TRBJ1-2	TGTGCCAGCAGGGTCCGCGGGGCGGGGTATGGCTACACCTTC	CASRVRGAGYGYTF
TRBV4-2	.	.	TRBJ2-1	TGTGCCAGCAGCCAAGAGGAGGCGAATGAGCAGTTCTTC	CASSQEEANEQFF
TRBV5-4	TRBD2	.	TRBJ2-1	TGTGCCAGCAGCTTGGTTAGCGGGGCCTACAATGAGCAGTTCTTC	CASSLVSGAYNEQFF
TRBV4-1	TRBD2	.	TRBJ2-1	TGCGCCAGCAGGGTAGGACTAGCGGGGGGTTCCTACAATGAGCAGTTCTTC	CASRVGLAGGSYNEQFF
TRBV20-1	TRBD1	.	TRBJ2-1	TGCAGTGCTAGAGGACAGGGGAGTGAACAGTTCTTC	CSARGQGSEQFF
TRBV3-1	.	few	TRBJ2-5	TGTGCCAGCAGTCCCCTCAGGGAGACCCAGTACTTC	CASSPLRETQYF
TRBV7-3	.	.	TRBJ2-2	TGTGCCAGCAGCCCCAGCCGGGACGGAACCGGGGAGCTGTTTTTT	CASSPSRDGTGELFF
TRBV6-5	.	.	TRBJ1-2	TGTGCCAGCAGACGGACAGCCTTCTATGGCTACACCTTC	CASRRTAFYGYTF
TRBV2	.	.	TRBJ1-1	TGTGCCAGCAGTGGGCGGGTGAGGGCTTTCTTT	CASSGRVRAFF
TRBV12-3/TRBV12-4	.	once	TRBJ1-4	TGTGCCAGCAGTTTAGGGGTAGGCGGGGGGGGCGCAGGTGAAAAACTGTTTTTT	CASSLGVGGGGAGEKLFF
TRBV11-2	TRBD1	.	TRBJ1-2	TGTGCCAGCAGCCCGGACAGGGGAGGCGGCTACACCTTC	CASSPDRGGGYTF
TRBV7-2	.	.	TRBJ2-3	TGTGCCAGCAGCTTAAGTCGGACCGCAGATACGCAGTATTTT	CASSLSRTADTQYF
TRBV5-8	TRBD2	.	TRBJ2-2	TGTGCCAGCAGCTTGGGACTAGCGGGGGTCACCGGGGAGCTGTTTTTT	CASSLGLAGVTGELFF
TRBV9	.	.	TRBJ2-5	TGTGCCAGCAGCTTCTCGACTAATCGGGAGACCCAGTACTTC	CASSFSTNRETQYF
TRBV20-1	.	once	TRBJ2-5	TGCAGTGCTACCCTCCAATCTGAGACCCAGTACTTC	CSATLQSETQYF
TRBV21-1	.	.	TRBJ1-2	TGTGCCAGCAGCAAAGCCCATAAGTTTGGTAACTATGGCTACACCTTC	CASSKAHKFGNYGYTF
TRBV7-2	.	.	TRBJ2-6	TGTGCCAGCAGCTTTTCAGCCGCTGGGGCCAACGTCCTGACTTTC	CASSFSAAGANVLTF
TRBV4-1	.	.	TRBJ1-1	TGCGCCAGCAGCCAAACAGGGTCGGCGGACACTGAAGCTTTCTTT	CASSQTGSADTEAFF
TRBV27	TRBD1	.	TRBJ1-1	TGTGCCAGCAGTCCGAACCGGGACAGCCTGAACACTGAAGCTTTCTTT	CASSPNRDSLNTEAFF
TRBV3-1	.	.	TRBJ2-1	TGTGCCAGCAGCCAAGTTAACGAATACTACAATGAGCAGTTCTTC	CASSQVNEYYNEQFF
TRBV3-1	.	once	TRBJ1-1	TGTGCCAGCAGCCCCTATCCCCAAAACACTGAAGCTTTCTTT	CASSPYPQNTEAFF
TRBV7-9	.	once	TRBJ1-6	TGTGCCAGCAGCTTAGGGGCAGCCGATAATTCACCCCTCCACTTT	CASSLGAADNSPLHF
TRBV29-1	.	.	TRBJ2-6	TGCAGCGTTCCGAGAGACTCTGGGGCCAACGTCCTGACTTTC	CSVPRDSGANVLTF
TRBV6-5	.	.	TRBJ2-3	TGTGCCAGCAGCCGGACAGGGAGGGCAGATACGCAGTATTTT	CASSRTGRADTQYF
TRBV19	.	.	TRBJ1-2	TGTGCCAGTAGTATAAACGGTTGGCGGCCTGATAACTATGGCTACACCTTC	CASSINGWRPDNYGYTF
TRBV5-6	TRBD1	once	TRBJ1-1	TGTGCCAGCAGCACGTCCCGGGACAGGGGTGCGAACACTGAAGCTTTCTTT	CASSTSRDRGANTEAFF
TRBV7-3	.	.	TRBJ2-3	TGTGCCAGCAGCTCCACCCCAGCAGATACGCAGTATTTT	CASSSTPADTQYF
TRBV4-1	.	.	TRBJ1-3	TGCGCCAGCAGCCTATCCCCGGCAGGCGGTGCTGGAAACACCATATATTTT	CASSLSPAGGAGNTIYF
TRBV7-9	TRBD1	.	TRBJ2-6	TGTGCCAGCAGCTCCCCCGGACAGGGCGTCTCTGGGGCCAACGTCCTGACTTTC	CASSSPGQGVSGANVLTF
TRBV7-9	.	.	TRBJ1-5	TGTGCCAGCAGTCAGGGCGATCAGCCCCAGCATTTT	CASSQGDQPQHF
TRBV10-3	TRBD2	.	TRBJ2-7	TGTGCCATCAGGGAGGGACTAGCGGGGGCCTACGAGCAGTACTTC	CAIREGLAGAYEQYF
TRBV20-1	.	.	TRBJ1-1	TGCAGTGCTAGAGACAGGCGGAACACTGAAGCTTTCTTT	CSARDRRNTEAFF